This entry lists 20 T cell receptor beta chains sequenced from one sample in a study of shared clonotypes between healthy human individuals (dated by TCRdb to the early 2020s). For the CD8 naive samples, CD45RO-negative cells were positively selected for CCR7, yielding a CD45RA+CCR7+ population from which TemRA cells were excluded. The library relied on the immunoSEQ multiplex PCR assay. TCRdb re-hosts the immuneACCESS table, in-frame sequences only. Its copies lack some clones; in the studies checked, an unresolved V gene accounts for under half of them, and the cause for the rest is not known. The table for this sample lists millions of clones; roughly 94% of them were counted only once. The leading ten clones occupy around 1.1% of the sample. Sequencing used naive CD8+ T cells sorted from blood. Read against the paper, the sample's cell subset or site label means: CD45RA+CCR7+. Receptors originate from a man between 18 and 35 years old in good health.

The rearrangement joins TRBV27 to TRBJ1-6, with D uncertain. This CDR3 spans 13 amino acids. The V gene lost 2 bases and the J gene lost 9 bases, with 8 bases spanning the gap. Germline V lookup: CDR1 MNHEY, CDR2 SMNVEV (reference sequence). CDR3 coding DNA: TGTGCCAGCAGTTTAGTGTACGGTTCACCCCTCCACTTT. This encodes CASSLVYGSPLHF.

The gene calls are TRBV4-3 and TRBJ2-2; 8 positions match TRBD1. Germline assignment: CDR1 LGHNA and CDR2 YSLEER. The CDR3 runs to 19 residues. V lost 3 bases to trimming and J lost 4 bases; unmatched junction nucleotides: 16. As DNA, the CDR3 is TGCGCCAGCAGCCAGGCTACGGGACAGGTCTGGGGGCTCACCGGGGAGCTGTTTTTT. Amino acid sequence: CASSQATGQVWGLTGELFF.

V and J are TRBV7-8 and TRBJ2-5, with 10 bases identical to TRBD1. The germline CDR1 and CDR2 sequences are SGHVS and FQNEAQ. The CDR3 has 15 amino acids. The V and J ends lost 5 bases and 5 bases, in that order; junction bases with no gene match: 8. The CDR3 protein is CASSRPGTGAETQYF. CDR3 coding DNA: TGTGCCAGCAGCCGTCCCGGGACAGGGGCTGAGACCCAGTACTTC.

As DNA, the CDR3 is TGTGCCAGCAGTGAATTGTTGGGTATGAACACTGAAGCTTTCTTT. Translated, it gives CASSELLGMNTEAFF. The chain uses TRBV6-1 and TRBJ1-1, with D uncertain. CDR1 and CDR2 from the germline V gene are MNHNS and SASEGT. The CDR3 spans 15 residues. The V gene lost 2 bases and the J gene lost 0 bases, with 10 bases spanning the gap.

The chain carries TRBV6-1 and TRBJ2-7, with unresolved D. The CDR3 sequence is 15 residues long. V was shortened by 2 bases and J by 6 bases, with 17 bases between the two germline ends. In germline, CDR1 is MNHNS, CDR2 SASEGT. The CDR3 spells CASSEFWDWSTEQYF. The CDR3 DNA follows: TGTGCCAGCAGTGAATTCTGGGATTGGTCTACCGAGCAGTACTTC.

The count of this clone is one. The rearrangement links TRBV9 to TRBJ2-7, with a possible D match to TRBD1 (6 bases). The V gene's germline CDR1 is SGDLS and CDR2 YYNGEE. The CDR3 runs 14 residues. The ends were cut back, 3 bases at V and 6 bases at J, with 16 bases in the middle. The DNA of the CDR3 is TGTGCCAGCAGCGACTCGAGGGGGTCGGGCGAGCAGTACTTC. It encodes CASSDSRGSGEQYF.

The chain couples TRBV6-5 to TRBJ2-2, with D hard to call. From germline, CDR1 is MNHEY and CDR2 SVGAGI. V was clipped by 1 base and J by 8 bases, with 14 bases between them. This CDR3 is 15 amino acids long. The CDR3 bases are TGTGCCAGCAGTTACTACTCTTCTGGAGTTGGGGAGCTGTTTTTT. Amino acids: CASSYYSSGVGELFF.

V is TRBV11-3 and J is TRBJ2-2; perhaps D is TRBD1 or TRBD2 (5 bases each). The V gene's germline CDR1 is SGHNT and CDR2 YENEEA. The V gene lost 4 bases and the J gene lost 6 bases, with 15 bases spanning the gap. The CDR3 is made up of 15 amino acids. CDR3 loop: CASSSVNSGPGELFF. The DNA of the CDR3 is TGTGCCAGCAGCTCCGTCAATTCGGGGCCCGGGGAGCTGTTTTTT.

Of note for this clone: Distinct nucleotide sequences in the sample also encode this CDR3. The chain links TRBV28 to TRBJ1-5; 10 bases fit TRBD1. Trimming took 4 bases from V and 4 from J; bases not matched to a gene: 1. The CDR3 consists of 14 residues. Germline V gene data show CDR1 as MDHEN and CDR2 as SYDVKM. CDR3 sequence (DNA): TGTGCCAGCAGTTCGGGACAGGGGAATCAGCCCCAGCATTTT. Amino acids: CASSSGQGNQPQHF.

V gene TRBV4-2 combines with J gene TRBJ1-6, with a possible D match to TRBD1 (6 bases). This CDR3 has 17 residues. With 0 bases removed from V and 8 bases from J, the gap between germline ends came to 17 bases. Looked up from germline, CDR1 is LGHNA and CDR2 is YNFKEQ. CDR3 in amino acids: CASSQEGPDRSYSPLHF. DNA for the CDR3: TGTGCCAGCAGCCAAGAGGGCCCCGACAGGAGCTATTCACCCCTCCACTTT.

The chain has TRBV4-1 and TRBJ2-7; D is unresolved. The germline V gene has CDR1 MGHRA and CDR2 YSYEKL. V gave up 3 bases and J gave up 4 bases, with 13 bases separating them. The CDR3 consists of 14 residues. The CDR3 nucleotides read TGCGCCAGCAGCCATGGTACGTTGGATTACGAGCAGTACTTC. This gives the protein CASSHGTLDYEQYF.

The V gene is TRBV6-1, the J gene TRBJ2-3, with D possibly TRBD2 on 5 matching bases. The CDR3 runs to 15 residues. Trimming shortened V by 6 bases and J by 4 bases, and 17 bases separated the two germline ends. The germline gives CDR1 MNHNS, CDR2 SASEGT. The CDR3 DNA follows: TGTGCCAGCAGCCTCCTGTCGGGAACGTCAGATACGCAGTATTTT. It specifies CASSLLSGTSDTQYF.

The chain joins TRBV4-1 to TRBJ1-5; D uncertain. Trimming removed 6 bases at V and 0 bases at J, with 12 bases between. Germline CDR1 MGHRA, CDR2 YSYEKL. The CDR3 is made up of 15 amino acids. The CDR3 nucleotides read TGCGCCAGCAGTGACGGGGTCTATAGCAATCAGCCCCAGCATTTT. Protein: CASSDGVYSNQPQHF.

The V and J genes are TRBV30 and TRBJ2-3; a weak D match, TRBD2 (6 bases). This CDR3 is 12 amino acids long. V was cut by 4 bases and J by 5 bases, with 10 bases left in between. Germline V lookup: CDR1 GTSNPN, CDR2 SVGIG (reference sequence). The CDR3, as DNA: TGTGCCTGGAAGGGACTGGAAGATACGCAGTATTTT. It yields the protein CAWKGLEDTQYF.

This chain joins TRBV28 and TRBJ1-2, with TRBD1 matching 12 bases. The CDR3 consists of 14 residues. CDR1 is MDHEN, CDR2 SYDVKM, per germline. V gave up 9 bases and J gave up 11 bases; unmatched junction bases: 13. CDR3 in DNA: TGTGCCAGTAGGCCGGGACAGGGGGCGGGTGAATACACCTTC. Its protein product is CASRPGQGAGEYTF.

The rearrangement joins TRBV30 to TRBJ1-4; the D gene is possibly TRBD1 (5 bases). The V gene's germline CDR1 is GTSNPN and CDR2 SVGIG (reference sequence). This CDR3 spans 14 amino acids. Trimming stripped 0 bases from V and 7 bases from J, with 12 bases between. CDR3 loop: CAWSVLQGGEKLFF. The CDR3 DNA sequence: TGTGCCTGGAGTGTACTCCAGGGCGGTGAAAAACTGTTTTTT.

This chain links TRBV30 with TRBJ2-6; TRBD1 might be the D (5 bases). This CDR3 comprises 14 residues. The germline V and J ends were trimmed by 2 bases and 2 bases, with 7 bases remaining between them. Germline-derived CDR1 and CDR2 are GTSNPN and SVGIG (reference sequence). Here the CDR3 reads CAWSRGAGANVLTF. For the CDR3, the DNA is TGTGCCTGGAGTAGGGGTGCTGGGGCCAACGTCCTGACTTTC.

V and J are TRBV9 and TRBJ1-1; unclear D gene. Germline V CDR1 and CDR2: SGDLS, YYNGEE. Trimming stripped 4 bases from V and 0 bases from J, with 10 bases between. The CDR3 spans 14 residues. The DNA of the CDR3 is TGTGCCAGCAGCCCAGGACTGATGAACACTGAAGCTTTCTTT. As protein: CASSPGLMNTEAFF. Complete variable domain (other parts from reference TRBV9 and TRBJ1-1): DSGVTQTPKHLITATGQRVTLRCSPRSGDLSVYWYQQSLDQGLQFLIQYYNGEERAKGNILERFSAQQFPDLHSELNLSSLELGDSALYFCASSPGLMNTEAFFGQGTRLTVV.

The chain employs TRBV7-9 and TRBJ1-1; D is possibly TRBD1 (5 bases). The germline V and J ends were trimmed by 5 bases and 2 bases, with 15 bases remaining between them. The length of the CDR3 is 15 residues. Germline V gene data show CDR1 as SEHNR and CDR2 as FQNEAQ (reference sequence). The DNA for the CDR3 is TGTGCCAGCAGCAGCGGTTGGGGCCCTAACACTGAAGCTTTCTTT. This translates into CASSSGWGPNTEAFF.

This clone has just one count. The J gene is TRBJ2-5, the V gene TRBV4-3; no firm D call. Germline V gene data show CDR1 as LGHNA and CDR2 as YSLEER. The CDR3 covers 13 residues. V lost 0 bases and J lost 4, with 6 bases in between. CDR3 amino acids: CASSQDDGETQYF. The CDR3 nucleotides read TGCGCCAGCAGCCAAGACGACGGAGAGACCCAGTACTTC.